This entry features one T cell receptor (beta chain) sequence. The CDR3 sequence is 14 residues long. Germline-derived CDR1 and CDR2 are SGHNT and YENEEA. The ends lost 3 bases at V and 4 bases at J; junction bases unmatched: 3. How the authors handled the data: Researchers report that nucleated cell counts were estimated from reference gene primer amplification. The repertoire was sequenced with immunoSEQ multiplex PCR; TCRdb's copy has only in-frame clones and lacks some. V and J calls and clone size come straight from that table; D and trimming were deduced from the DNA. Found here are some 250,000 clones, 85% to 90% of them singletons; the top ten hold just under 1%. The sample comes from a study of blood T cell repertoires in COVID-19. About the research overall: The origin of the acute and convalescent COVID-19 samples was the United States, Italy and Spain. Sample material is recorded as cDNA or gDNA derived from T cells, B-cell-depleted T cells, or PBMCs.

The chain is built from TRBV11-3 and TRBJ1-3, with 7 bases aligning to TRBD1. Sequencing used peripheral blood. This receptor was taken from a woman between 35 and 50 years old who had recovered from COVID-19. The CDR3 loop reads CASSLDRIGNTIYF. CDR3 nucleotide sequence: TGTGCCAGCAGCTTGGACAGGATCGGAAACACCATATATTTT.